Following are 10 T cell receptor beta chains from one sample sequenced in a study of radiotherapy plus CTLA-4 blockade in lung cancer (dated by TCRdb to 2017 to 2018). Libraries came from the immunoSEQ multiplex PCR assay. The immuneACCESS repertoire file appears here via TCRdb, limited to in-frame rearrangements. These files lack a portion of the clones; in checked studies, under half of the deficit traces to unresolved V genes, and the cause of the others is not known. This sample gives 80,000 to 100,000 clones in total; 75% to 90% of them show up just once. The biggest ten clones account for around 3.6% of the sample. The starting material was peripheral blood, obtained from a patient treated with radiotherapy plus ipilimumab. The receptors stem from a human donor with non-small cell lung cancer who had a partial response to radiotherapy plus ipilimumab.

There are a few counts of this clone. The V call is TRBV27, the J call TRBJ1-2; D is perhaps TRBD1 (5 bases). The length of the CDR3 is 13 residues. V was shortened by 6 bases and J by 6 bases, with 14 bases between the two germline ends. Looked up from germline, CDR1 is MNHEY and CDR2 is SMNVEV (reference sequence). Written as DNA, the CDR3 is TGTGCCAGCAGCCAATTAGGGGTTGATGGCTACACCTTC. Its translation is CASSQLGVDGYTF.

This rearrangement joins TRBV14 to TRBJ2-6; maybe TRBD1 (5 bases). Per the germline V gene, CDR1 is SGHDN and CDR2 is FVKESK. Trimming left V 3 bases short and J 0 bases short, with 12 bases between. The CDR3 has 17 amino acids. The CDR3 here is CASSQMTDSSGANVLTF. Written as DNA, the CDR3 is TGTGCCAGCAGCCAGATGACAGATAGCTCTGGGGCCAACGTCCTGACTTTC. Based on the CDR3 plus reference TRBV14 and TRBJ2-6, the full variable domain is EAGVTQFPSHSVIEKGQTVTLRCDPISGHDNLYWYRRVMGKEIKFLLHFVKESKQDESGMPNNRFLAERTGGTYSTLKVQPAELEDSGVYFCASSQMTDSSGANVLTFGAGSRLTVL.

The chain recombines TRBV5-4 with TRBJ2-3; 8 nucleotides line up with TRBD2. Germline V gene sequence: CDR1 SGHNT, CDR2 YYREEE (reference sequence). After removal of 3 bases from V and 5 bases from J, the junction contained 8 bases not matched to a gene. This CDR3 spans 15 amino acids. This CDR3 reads CASSSKAGDEDTQYF. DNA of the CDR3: TGTGCCAGCAGCTCCAAAGCGGGAGATGAAGATACGCAGTATTTT. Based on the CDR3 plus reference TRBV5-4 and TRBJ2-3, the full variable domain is ETGVTQSPTHLIKTRGQQVTLRCSSQSGHNTVSWYQQALGQGPQFIFQYYREEENGRGNFPPRFSGLQFPNYSSELNVNALELDDSALYLCASSSKAGDEDTQYFGPGTRLTVL.

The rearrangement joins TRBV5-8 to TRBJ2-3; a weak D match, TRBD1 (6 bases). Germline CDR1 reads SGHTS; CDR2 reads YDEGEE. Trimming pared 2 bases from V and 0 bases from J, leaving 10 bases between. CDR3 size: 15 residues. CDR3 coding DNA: TGTGCCAGCAGCTTCGCTGGGGGCAGCACAGATACGCAGTATTTT. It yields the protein CASSFAGGSTDTQYF.

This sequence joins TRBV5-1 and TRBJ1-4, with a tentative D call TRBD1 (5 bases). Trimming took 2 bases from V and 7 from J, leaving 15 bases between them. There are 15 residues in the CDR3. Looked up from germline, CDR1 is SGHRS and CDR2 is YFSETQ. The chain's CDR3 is CASSLGAAVGEKLFF. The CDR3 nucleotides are TGCGCCAGCAGCTTAGGGGCAGCCGTTGGTGAAAAACTGTTTTTT.

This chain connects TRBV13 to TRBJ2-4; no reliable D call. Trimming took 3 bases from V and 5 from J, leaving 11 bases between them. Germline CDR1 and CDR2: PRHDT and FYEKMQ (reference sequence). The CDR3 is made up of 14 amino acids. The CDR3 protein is CASSLWADENIQYF. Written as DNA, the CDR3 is TGTGCCAGCAGCTTGTGGGCCGACGAAAACATTCAGTACTTC.

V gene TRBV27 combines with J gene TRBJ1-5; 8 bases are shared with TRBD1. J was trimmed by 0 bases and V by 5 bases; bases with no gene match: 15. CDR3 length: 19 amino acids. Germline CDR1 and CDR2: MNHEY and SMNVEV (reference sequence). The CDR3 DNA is TGTGCCAGCAGTCCCGTGGCAGGGGGCGCCAGTTATAGCAATCAGCCCCAGCATTTT. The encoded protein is CASSPVAGGASYSNQPQHF.

The CDR3 DNA sequence: TGTGCCAGCAGTGAAGTTCCTGCGGGGGCAGGGGTCGAGCAGTACTTC. Its translation: CASSEVPAGAGVEQYF. The V and J genes are TRBV6-1 and TRBJ2-7, with D perhaps TRBD2 (7 bases). Trimming stripped 1 base from V and 6 bases from J, with 19 bases between. Looked up from germline, CDR1 is MNHNS and CDR2 is SASEGT. This CDR3 has 16 residues.

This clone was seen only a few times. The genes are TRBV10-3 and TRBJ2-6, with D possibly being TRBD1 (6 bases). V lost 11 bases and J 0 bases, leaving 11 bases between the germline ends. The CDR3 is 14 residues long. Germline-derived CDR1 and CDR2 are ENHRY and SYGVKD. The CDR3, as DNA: TGTGCCGCCCAAGGGGGCTCTGGGGCCAACGTCCTGACTTTC. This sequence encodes CAAQGGSGANVLTF.

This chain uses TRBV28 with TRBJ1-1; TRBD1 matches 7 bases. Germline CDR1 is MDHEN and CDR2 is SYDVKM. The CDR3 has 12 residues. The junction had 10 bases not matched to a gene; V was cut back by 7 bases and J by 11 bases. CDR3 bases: TGTGCCAGCATAGGGTTCGGCAGGGGGGCTTTCTTT. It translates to CASIGFGRGAFF.